The present entry profiles one T cell receptor beta chain with its context. The CDR3 spans 12 residues. Trimming pared 2 bases from V and 6 bases from J, leaving 6 bases between. Germline lookup yields CDR1 SGHNT and CDR2 YENEEA. The data stem from a study of blood T cell repertoires in COVID-19. Overall study context: The United States, Italy and Spain were the sources of the acute and convalescent COVID-19 samples. PBMCs, B-cell-depleted T cells, or T cells provided the cDNA or gDNA that made up the material.

Original handling: Amplification of reference gene primers was used by the study to estimate nucleated cell counts. Sequenced by immunoSEQ multiplex PCR; TCRdb stores in-frame clones only, minus some. V and J calls and clone size are given by that table; D and trimming were obtained from the DNA. Of about 120,000 clones in the sample, around 87% were seen once. The sequencing input was peripheral blood. This chain joins TRBV11-3 and TRBJ2-3; no firm D call. The sequence was collected from a man in his 70s with active or convalescent COVID-19. The CDR3 spells CASSLPLDTQYF. DNA of the CDR3: TGTGCCAGCAGCTTACCTCTCGATACGCAGTATTTT.